A selection of T cell receptor beta chains follows, all from one sample in a study of shared clonotypes between healthy human individuals. Sequencing used immunoSEQ multiplex PCR; TCRdb keeps in-frame clones, though not all of them. The sample records some 2,000,000 clones, approximately 95% being singletons. The sample comprised naive CD4+ T cells sorted from blood. These receptors all stem from a man aged 18 to 35 in good health. Both conserved end residues are part of each CDR3. Each record gives: D gene, V gene, clone size, J gene, CDR3 protein, CDR3 DNA. A D gene is named only where the DNA matches it firmly. The size entry is marked missing in some rows and otherwise reads once, few, many or a size class.

d_call: .
v_call: TRBV18
clone_size: .
j_call: TRBJ2-7
cdr3_aa: CASSPGQGPYEQYF
cdr3_nt: TGTGCCAGCTCACCAGGGCAGGGCCCCTACGAGCAGTACTTC

d_call: TRBD2
v_call: TRBV5-6
clone_size: .
j_call: TRBJ2-7
cdr3_aa: CASSFLLAGYEQYF
cdr3_nt: TGTGCCAGCAGCTTCTTGCTAGCGGGGTATGAGCAGTACTTC

d_call: .
v_call: TRBV7-9
clone_size: .
j_call: TRBJ1-2
cdr3_aa: CASTPGGDGYTF
cdr3_nt: TGTGCCAGCACCCCGGGGGGGGATGGCTACACCTTC

d_call: TRBD1
v_call: TRBV5-8
clone_size: .
j_call: TRBJ1-5
cdr3_aa: CASSLDRGLEYQPQHF
cdr3_nt: TGTGCCAGCAGCTTGGACAGGGGGCTCGAGTATCAGCCCCAGCATTTT

d_call: TRBD1
v_call: TRBV27
clone_size: .
j_call: TRBJ1-1
cdr3_aa: CASSILGQGNTEAFF
cdr3_nt: TGTGCCAGCAGTATACTCGGACAGGGGAACACTGAAGCTTTCTTT

d_call: TRBD2
v_call: TRBV18
clone_size: .
j_call: TRBJ2-5
cdr3_aa: CASSPVKREGVRETQYF
cdr3_nt: TGTGCCAGCTCACCAGTTAAACGGGAGGGTGTCCGGGAGACCCAGTACTTC

d_call: .
v_call: TRBV18
clone_size: .
j_call: TRBJ2-7
cdr3_aa: CASSPPLLGGGGSYEQYF
cdr3_nt: TGTGCCAGCTCACCACCTCTTTTGGGCGGTGGGGGCTCCTACGAGCAGTACTTC

d_call: .
v_call: TRBV2
clone_size: .
j_call: TRBJ1-1
cdr3_aa: CASSEEAVAEAFF
cdr3_nt: TGTGCCAGCAGTGAAGAGGCTGTCGCTGAAGCTTTCTTT

d_call: TRBD1
v_call: TRBV5-1
clone_size: .
j_call: TRBJ1-1
cdr3_aa: CASSWTGGDTEAFF
cdr3_nt: TGCGCCAGCAGCTGGACAGGGGGCGACACTGAAGCTTTCTTT

d_call: TRBD2
v_call: TRBV10-3
clone_size: .
j_call: TRBJ2-3
cdr3_aa: CAISPLASGSTDTQYF
cdr3_nt: TGTGCCATCAGTCCGTTAGCTAGCGGAAGCACAGATACGCAGTATTTT

d_call: .
v_call: TRBV18
clone_size: once
j_call: TRBJ1-1
cdr3_aa: CASSPLANTEAFF
cdr3_nt: TGTGCCAGCTCACCACTCGCGAACACTGAAGCTTTCTTT

d_call: .
v_call: TRBV9
clone_size: .
j_call: TRBJ2-5
cdr3_aa: CASSVAVGIGEETQYF
cdr3_nt: TGTGCCAGCAGCGTAGCTGTGGGGATAGGAGAAGAGACCCAGTACTTC

d_call: .
v_call: TRBV28
clone_size: .
j_call: TRBJ2-5
cdr3_aa: CASSFMGGGSGVETQYF
cdr3_nt: TGTGCCAGCTCCTTCATGGGCGGGGGTTCAGGGGTAGAGACCCAGTACTTC

d_call: .
v_call: TRBV6-5
clone_size: .
j_call: TRBJ1-1
cdr3_aa: CASRRTGFTEAFF
cdr3_nt: TGTGCCAGCAGACGCACAGGGTTTACTGAAGCTTTCTTT

d_call: .
v_call: TRBV30
clone_size: .
j_call: TRBJ2-3
cdr3_aa: CAWSVEDTQYF
cdr3_nt: TGTGCCTGGAGTGTAGAAGATACGCAGTATTTT

d_call: .
v_call: TRBV7-2
clone_size: .
j_call: TRBJ1-5
cdr3_aa: CASSSGTQPQHF
cdr3_nt: TGTGCCAGCAGCTCAGGGACGCAGCCCCAGCATTTT

d_call: TRBD1
v_call: TRBV5-1
clone_size: .
j_call: TRBJ1-4
cdr3_aa: CASSPDRGPAANEKLFF
cdr3_nt: TGCGCCAGCAGCCCCGACAGGGGGCCGGCAGCTAATGAAAAACTGTTTTTT

d_call: .
v_call: TRBV6-5
clone_size: .
j_call: TRBJ2-3
cdr3_aa: CASSPRGLVIDTQYF
cdr3_nt: TGTGCCAGCAGCCCCCGTGGGCTCGTTATAGATACGCAGTATTTT

d_call: .
v_call: TRBV7-9
clone_size: .
j_call: TRBJ2-7
cdr3_aa: CASSLDPDAEEQYF
cdr3_nt: TGTGCCAGCAGCTTAGATCCTGATGCTGAGGAGCAGTACTTC

d_call: TRBD1
v_call: TRBV7-8
clone_size: .
j_call: TRBJ2-3
cdr3_aa: CASRGQLTDTQYF
cdr3_nt: TGTGCCAGCAGGGGACAGCTCACAGATACGCAGTATTTT

d_call: .
v_call: TRBV15
clone_size: once
j_call: TRBJ1-6
cdr3_aa: CATSRDTALSSYNSPLHF
cdr3_nt: TGTGCCACCAGCAGAGATACCGCCTTGAGCTCCTATAATTCACCCCTCCACTTT

d_call: TRBD2
v_call: TRBV6-1
clone_size: .
j_call: TRBJ2-3
cdr3_aa: CASSEAHGGGSTDTQYF
cdr3_nt: TGTGCCAGCAGTGAAGCGCACGGGGGGGGAAGCACAGATACGCAGTATTTT

d_call: .
v_call: TRBV9
clone_size: .
j_call: TRBJ1-3
cdr3_aa: CASSDPSGLLSGNTIYF
cdr3_nt: TGTGCCAGCAGCGATCCATCAGGACTGCTCTCTGGAAACACCATATATTTT

d_call: TRBD2
v_call: TRBV6-6
clone_size: .
j_call: TRBJ2-3
cdr3_aa: CASSYGLEADTQYF
cdr3_nt: TGTGCCAGCAGTTATGGACTAGAAGCAGATACGCAGTATTTT

d_call: .
v_call: TRBV7-9
clone_size: .
j_call: TRBJ2-7
cdr3_aa: CASSLKGVEQYF
cdr3_nt: TGTGCCAGCAGCTTAAAGGGCGTCGAGCAGTACTTC

d_call: .
v_call: TRBV6-5
clone_size: .
j_call: TRBJ1-6
cdr3_aa: CASSPQDSRSPLHF
cdr3_nt: TGTGCCAGCTCGCCCCAGGACAGTCGTTCACCCCTCCACTTT

d_call: .
v_call: TRBV6-1
clone_size: .
j_call: TRBJ2-7
cdr3_aa: CASSAWRAGEQYF
cdr3_nt: TGTGCCAGCAGTGCCTGGAGGGCGGGCGAGCAGTACTTC

d_call: TRBD1
v_call: TRBV6-1
clone_size: .
j_call: TRBJ1-4
cdr3_aa: CASETGATNEKLFF
cdr3_nt: TGTGCCAGCGAGACAGGGGCAACTAATGAAAAACTGTTTTTT

d_call: TRBD1
v_call: TRBV10-3
clone_size: .
j_call: TRBJ2-7
cdr3_aa: CAISFGTGSSYEQYF
cdr3_nt: TGTGCCATCAGTTTCGGGACAGGGAGCTCCTACGAGCAGTACTTC

d_call: TRBD1
v_call: TRBV5-4
clone_size: .
j_call: TRBJ1-2
cdr3_aa: CASSLAGDRGLRNGYTF
cdr3_nt: TGTGCCAGCAGCTTGGCGGGGGACAGGGGGTTAAGGAATGGCTACACCTTC

d_call: .
v_call: TRBV4-1
clone_size: .
j_call: TRBJ2-2
cdr3_aa: CASSHFGPSAPELFF
cdr3_nt: TGCGCCAGCAGCCATTTTGGACCGTCGGCGCCGGAGCTGTTTTTT

d_call: TRBD1
v_call: TRBV7-2
clone_size: .
j_call: TRBJ2-7
cdr3_aa: CASSLGQGAGEQYF
cdr3_nt: TGTGCCAGCAGCTTAGGACAGGGGGCGGGTGAGCAGTACTTC

d_call: .
v_call: TRBV5-4
clone_size: .
j_call: TRBJ1-2
cdr3_aa: CASSLGQYGYTF
cdr3_nt: TGTGCCAGCAGCTTGGGACAGTATGGCTACACCTTC

d_call: TRBD1
v_call: TRBV28
clone_size: once
j_call: TRBJ2-5
cdr3_aa: CASRPQGAGETQYF
cdr3_nt: TGTGCCAGCAGACCACAGGGGGCAGGGGAGACCCAGTACTTC

d_call: .
v_call: TRBV5-1
clone_size: .
j_call: TRBJ1-2
cdr3_aa: CASSLGPVSGYTF
cdr3_nt: TGCGCCAGCAGCTTGGGACCGGTTAGTGGCTACACCTTC

d_call: .
v_call: TRBV7-2
clone_size: .
j_call: TRBJ1-1
cdr3_aa: CASSLAQRQGPEAFF
cdr3_nt: TGTGCCAGCAGCTTAGCCCAGAGGCAGGGACCTGAAGCTTTCTTT

d_call: TRBD1
v_call: TRBV7-9
clone_size: .
j_call: TRBJ1-3
cdr3_aa: CASSHLRGLAGNTIYF
cdr3_nt: TGTGCCAGCAGCCACCTCAGGGGGCTGGCTGGAAACACCATATATTTT

d_call: TRBD1
v_call: TRBV30
clone_size: .
j_call: TRBJ2-4
cdr3_aa: CAWSVTGKNIQYF
cdr3_nt: TGTGCCTGGAGTGTGACAGGGAAAAACATTCAGTACTTC

d_call: .
v_call: TRBV7-2
clone_size: .
j_call: TRBJ2-1
cdr3_aa: CASSYLELDYNEQFF
cdr3_nt: TGTGCCAGCAGCTACCTGGAGCTCGATTACAATGAGCAGTTCTTC

d_call: .
v_call: TRBV7-2
clone_size: .
j_call: TRBJ1-1
cdr3_aa: CASSIRQDTEAFF
cdr3_nt: TGTGCCAGCAGCATCAGACAGGACACTGAAGCTTTCTTT

d_call: .
v_call: TRBV6-5
clone_size: few
j_call: TRBJ1-6
cdr3_aa: CASSYSEQSSSPLHF
cdr3_nt: TGTGCCAGCAGTTACTCGGAACAGTCATCTTCACCCCTCCACTTT

d_call: TRBD1
v_call: TRBV9
clone_size: .
j_call: TRBJ2-7
cdr3_aa: CASSEGQGANYEQYF
cdr3_nt: TGTGCCAGCAGCGAGGGACAGGGAGCTAATTACGAGCAGTACTTC

d_call: .
v_call: TRBV2
clone_size: few
j_call: TRBJ1-3
cdr3_aa: CASRAGDSGNTIYF
cdr3_nt: TGTGCCAGCAGGGCGGGGGACTCTGGAAACACCATATATTTT

d_call: .
v_call: TRBV27
clone_size: .
j_call: TRBJ1-5
cdr3_aa: CASSDNLNQPQHF
cdr3_nt: TGTGCCAGCAGTGACAATCTCAATCAGCCCCAGCATTTT

d_call: .
v_call: TRBV4-2
clone_size: .
j_call: TRBJ1-6
cdr3_aa: CASSQDLGAAYNSPLHF
cdr3_nt: TGTGCCAGCAGCCAAGATCTGGGGGCGGCCTATAATTCACCCCTCCACTTT